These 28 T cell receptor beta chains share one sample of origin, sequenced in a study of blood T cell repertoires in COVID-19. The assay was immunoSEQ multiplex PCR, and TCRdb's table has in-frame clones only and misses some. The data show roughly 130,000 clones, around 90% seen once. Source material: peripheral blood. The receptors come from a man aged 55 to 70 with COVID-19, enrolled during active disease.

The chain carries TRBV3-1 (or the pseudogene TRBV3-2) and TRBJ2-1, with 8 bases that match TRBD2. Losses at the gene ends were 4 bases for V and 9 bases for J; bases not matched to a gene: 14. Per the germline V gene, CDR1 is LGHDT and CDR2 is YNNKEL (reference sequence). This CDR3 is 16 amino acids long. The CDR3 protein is CASSPRVSGEGSEQFF. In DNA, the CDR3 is TGTGCCAGCAGCCCTAGGGTTAGCGGGGAGGGATCTGAGCAGTTCTTC.

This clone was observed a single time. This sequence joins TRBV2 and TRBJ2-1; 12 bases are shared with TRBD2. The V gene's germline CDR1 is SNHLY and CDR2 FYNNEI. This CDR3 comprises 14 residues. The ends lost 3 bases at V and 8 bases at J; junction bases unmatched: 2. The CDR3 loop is CASSETSGSYEQFF. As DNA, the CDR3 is TGTGCCAGCAGTGAGACTAGCGGGAGCTATGAGCAGTTCTTC.

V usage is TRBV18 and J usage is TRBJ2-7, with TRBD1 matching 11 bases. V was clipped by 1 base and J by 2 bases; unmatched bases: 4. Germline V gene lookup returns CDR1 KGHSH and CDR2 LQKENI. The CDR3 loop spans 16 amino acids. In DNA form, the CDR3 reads TGTGCCAGCTCACCACGGGGACAGGGGGTGGCCTACGAGCAGTACTTC. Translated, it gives CASSPRGQGVAYEQYF.

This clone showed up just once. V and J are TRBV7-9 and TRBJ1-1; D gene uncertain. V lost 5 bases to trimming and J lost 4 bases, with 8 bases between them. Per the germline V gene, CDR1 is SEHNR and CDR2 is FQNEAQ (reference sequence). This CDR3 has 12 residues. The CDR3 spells CASSPWPTEAFF. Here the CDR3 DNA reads TGTGCCAGCAGCCCTTGGCCCACTGAAGCTTTCTTT.

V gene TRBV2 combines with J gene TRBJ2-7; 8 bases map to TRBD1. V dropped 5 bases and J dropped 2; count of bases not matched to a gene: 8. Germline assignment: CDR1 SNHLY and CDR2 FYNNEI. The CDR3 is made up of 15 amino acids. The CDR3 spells CASSLDREETYEQYF. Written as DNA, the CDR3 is TGTGCCAGCAGTCTGGACAGGGAAGAAACCTACGAGCAGTACTTC.

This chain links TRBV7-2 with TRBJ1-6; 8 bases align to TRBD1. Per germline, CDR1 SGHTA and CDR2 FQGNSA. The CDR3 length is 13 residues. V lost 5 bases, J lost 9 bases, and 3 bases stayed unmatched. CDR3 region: CASSPTGVSPLHF. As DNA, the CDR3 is TGTGCCAGCAGCCCGACAGGGGTTTCACCCCTCCACTTT.

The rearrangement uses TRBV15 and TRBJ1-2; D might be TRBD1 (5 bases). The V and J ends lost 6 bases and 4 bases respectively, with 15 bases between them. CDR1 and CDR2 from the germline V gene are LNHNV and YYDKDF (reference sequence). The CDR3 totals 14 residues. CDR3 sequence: CATRPLGEGYGYTF. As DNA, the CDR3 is TGTGCCACCAGGCCCCTGGGGGAGGGCTATGGCTACACCTTC.

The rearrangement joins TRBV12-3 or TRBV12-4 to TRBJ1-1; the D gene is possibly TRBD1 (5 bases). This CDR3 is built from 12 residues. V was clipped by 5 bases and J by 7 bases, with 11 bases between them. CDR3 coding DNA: TGTGCCAGCAGTCACGGACACAATGAAGCTTTCTTT. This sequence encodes CASSHGHNEAFF.

The CDR3 DNA is TGCGCCAGCAGCTTGACTAGCGGGAGCGCTACTAATGAGCAGTTCTTC. The encoded protein is CASSLTSGSATNEQFF. The chain carries TRBV5-1 and TRBJ2-1, with 11 bases matching TRBD2. Germline CDR1 reads SGHRS; CDR2 reads YFSETQ. CDR3 size: 16 residues. V trimming: 1 base; J trimming: 7 bases; junction bases outside the gene matches: 7.

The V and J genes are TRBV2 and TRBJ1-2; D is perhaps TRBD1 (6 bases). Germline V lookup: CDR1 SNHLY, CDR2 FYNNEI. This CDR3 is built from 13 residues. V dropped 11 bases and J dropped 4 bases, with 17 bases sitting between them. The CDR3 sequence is CAGGPPRGYGYTF. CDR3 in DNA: TGTGCCGGGGGCCCCCCCCGGGGCTATGGCTACACCTTC.

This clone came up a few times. CDR3 amino acids: CASSLSSGRPTGELFF. DNA for the CDR3: TGTGCCAGCAGCTTGTCTAGCGGGAGACCTACCGGGGAGCTGTTTTTT. J is TRBJ2-2 and V is TRBV5-4; 10 bases align to TRBD2. The ends lost 1 base at V and 5 bases at J; junction bases unmatched: 5. The CDR3 contains 16 residues. Germline V gives CDR1 SGHNT, CDR2 YYREEE (reference sequence).

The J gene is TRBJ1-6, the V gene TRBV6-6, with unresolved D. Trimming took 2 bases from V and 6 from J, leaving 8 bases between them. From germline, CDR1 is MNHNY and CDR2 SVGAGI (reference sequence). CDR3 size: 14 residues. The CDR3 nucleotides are TGTGCCAGCAGTTACGGGCTCTTTAATTCACCCCTCCACTTT. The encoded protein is CASSYGLFNSPLHF.

CDR3 DNA sequence: TGCGCCAGCAGTGGGACAGGGAATTACGAGCAGTACTTC. Protein: CASSGTGNYEQYF. V is TRBV10-1 and J is TRBJ2-7; 8 bases match TRBD1. The length of the CDR3 is 13 residues. Germline CDR1 reads WNHNN; CDR2 reads SYGVQD (reference sequence). V dropped 4 bases and J dropped 4; count of bases not matched to a gene: 3.

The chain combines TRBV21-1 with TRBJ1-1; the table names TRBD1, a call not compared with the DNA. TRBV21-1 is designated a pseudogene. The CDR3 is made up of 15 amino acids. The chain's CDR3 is CASSNEQGGNTEAFF. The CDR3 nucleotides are TGTGCCAGCAGCAACGAACAGGGGGGGAACACTGAAGCTTTCTTT.

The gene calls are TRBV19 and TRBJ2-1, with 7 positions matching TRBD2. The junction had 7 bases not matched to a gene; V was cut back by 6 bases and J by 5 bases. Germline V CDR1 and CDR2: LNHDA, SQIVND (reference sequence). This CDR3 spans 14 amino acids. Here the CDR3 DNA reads TGTGCCAGTAGCGCGCGGGAGCTTAACAATGAGCAGTTCTTC. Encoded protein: CASSARELNNEQFF.

The chain's CDR3 is CASSPTSGSGIDTQYF. In DNA form, the CDR3 reads TGTGCCAGCAGCCCTACTAGCGGGAGCGGGATAGATACGCAGTATTTT. The chain combines TRBV5-4 with TRBJ2-3, with 11 bases that match TRBD2. This CDR3 comprises 16 residues. V shed 4 bases, J shed 5 bases, and the junction held 9 bases outside the gene matches. CDR1 is SGHNT, CDR2 YYREEE, per germline (reference sequence).

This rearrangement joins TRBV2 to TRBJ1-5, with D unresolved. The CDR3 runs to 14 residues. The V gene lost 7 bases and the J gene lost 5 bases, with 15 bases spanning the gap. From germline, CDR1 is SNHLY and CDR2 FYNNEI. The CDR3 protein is CASKDGQEDQPQHF. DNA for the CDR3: TGTGCCAGCAAGGATGGGCAGGAGGATCAGCCCCAGCATTTT.

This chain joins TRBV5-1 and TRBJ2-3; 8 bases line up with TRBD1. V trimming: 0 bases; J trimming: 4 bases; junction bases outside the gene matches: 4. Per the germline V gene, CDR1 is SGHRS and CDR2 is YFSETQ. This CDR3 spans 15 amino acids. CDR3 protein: CASSLGGQGSDTQYF. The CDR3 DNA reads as TGCGCCAGCAGCTTGGGAGGACAGGGCTCAGATACGCAGTATTTT.

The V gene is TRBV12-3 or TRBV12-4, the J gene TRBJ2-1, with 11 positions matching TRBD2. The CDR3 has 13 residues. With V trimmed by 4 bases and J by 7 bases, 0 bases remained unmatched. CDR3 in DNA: TGTGCCAGCAGTTCTAGCGGGAGGAATGAGCAGTTCTTC. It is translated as CASSSSGRNEQFF.

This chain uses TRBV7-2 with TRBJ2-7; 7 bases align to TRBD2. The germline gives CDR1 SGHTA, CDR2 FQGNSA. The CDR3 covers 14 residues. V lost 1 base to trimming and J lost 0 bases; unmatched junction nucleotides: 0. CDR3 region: CASSLERGSYEQYF. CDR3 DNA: TGTGCCAGCAGCTTAGAGCGGGGCTCCTACGAGCAGTACTTC.

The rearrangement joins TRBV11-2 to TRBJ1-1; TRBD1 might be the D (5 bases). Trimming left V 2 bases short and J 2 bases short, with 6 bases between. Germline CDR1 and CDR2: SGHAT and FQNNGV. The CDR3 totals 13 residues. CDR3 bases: TGTGCCAGCAGCTTACAGGGTAACACTGAAGCTTTCTTT. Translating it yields CASSLQGNTEAFF.

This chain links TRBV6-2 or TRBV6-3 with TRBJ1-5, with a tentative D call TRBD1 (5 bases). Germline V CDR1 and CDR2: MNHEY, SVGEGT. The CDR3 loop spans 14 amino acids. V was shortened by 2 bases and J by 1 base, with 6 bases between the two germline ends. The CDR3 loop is CASSYAGSNQPQHF. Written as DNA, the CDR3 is TGTGCCAGCAGTTACGCAGGGAGCAATCAGCCCCAGCATTTT.

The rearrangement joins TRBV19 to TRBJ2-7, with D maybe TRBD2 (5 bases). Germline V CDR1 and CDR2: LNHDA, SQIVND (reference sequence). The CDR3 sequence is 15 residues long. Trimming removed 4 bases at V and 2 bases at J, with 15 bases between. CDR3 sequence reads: CASSTGGRPTYEQYF. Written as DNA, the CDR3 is TGTGCCAGTAGTACTGGTGGGAGACCCACCTACGAGCAGTACTTC.

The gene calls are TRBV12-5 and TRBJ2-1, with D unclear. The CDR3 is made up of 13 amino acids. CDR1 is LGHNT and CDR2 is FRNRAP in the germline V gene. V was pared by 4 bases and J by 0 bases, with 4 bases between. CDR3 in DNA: TGTGCTAGTGGTTCCAGCTCCTACAATGAGCAGTTCTTC. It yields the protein CASGSSSYNEQFF.

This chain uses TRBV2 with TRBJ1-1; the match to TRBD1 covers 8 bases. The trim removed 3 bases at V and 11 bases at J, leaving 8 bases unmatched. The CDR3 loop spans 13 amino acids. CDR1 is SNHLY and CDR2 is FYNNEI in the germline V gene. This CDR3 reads CASSEATGETAFF. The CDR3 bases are TGTGCCAGCAGTGAGGCGACAGGGGAAACGGCTTTCTTT.

CDR3 sequence (DNA): TGTGCCACCAGTGACCGTAAAACAGGGGAGAATCAGCCCCAGCATTTT. This encodes CATSDRKTGENQPQHF. The chain links TRBV24-1 to TRBJ1-5, with 7 bases fitting TRBD1. CDR3 size: 16 residues. The germline V gene encodes CDR1 KGHDR and CDR2 SFDVKD. The ends lost 4 bases at V and 4 bases at J; junction bases unmatched: 9.

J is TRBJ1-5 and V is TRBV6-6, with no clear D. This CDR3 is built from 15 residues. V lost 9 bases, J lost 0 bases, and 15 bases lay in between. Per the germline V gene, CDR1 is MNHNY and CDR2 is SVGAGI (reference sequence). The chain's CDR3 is CASRIEVGSNQPQHF. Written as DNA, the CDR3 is TGTGCCAGTCGTATTGAGGTGGGTAGCAATCAGCCCCAGCATTTT.

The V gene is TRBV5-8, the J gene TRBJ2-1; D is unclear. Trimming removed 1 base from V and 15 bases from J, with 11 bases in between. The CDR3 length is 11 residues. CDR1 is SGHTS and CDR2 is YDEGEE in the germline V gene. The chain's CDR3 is CASSLREYGFF. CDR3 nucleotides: TGTGCCAGCAGCTTGCGAGAGTACGGGTTCTTC.